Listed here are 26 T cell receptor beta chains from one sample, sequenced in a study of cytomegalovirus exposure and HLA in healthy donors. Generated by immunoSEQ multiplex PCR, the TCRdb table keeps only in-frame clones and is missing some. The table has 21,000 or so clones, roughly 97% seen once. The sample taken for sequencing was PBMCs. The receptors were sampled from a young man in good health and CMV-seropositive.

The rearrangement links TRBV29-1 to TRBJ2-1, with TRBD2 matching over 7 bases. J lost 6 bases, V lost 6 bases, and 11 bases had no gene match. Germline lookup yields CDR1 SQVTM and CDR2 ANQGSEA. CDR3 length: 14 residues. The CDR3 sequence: CSVQPGLQVNEQFF. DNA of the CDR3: TGCAGCGTACAACCGGGACTACAAGTCAATGAGCAGTTCTTC.

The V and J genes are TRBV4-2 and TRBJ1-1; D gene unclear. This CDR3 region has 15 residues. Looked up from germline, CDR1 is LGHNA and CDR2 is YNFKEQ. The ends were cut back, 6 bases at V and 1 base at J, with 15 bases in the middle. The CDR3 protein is CASSPSTTENTEAFF. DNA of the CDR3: TGTGCCAGCAGTCCCTCTACAACAGAGAACACTGAAGCTTTCTTT.

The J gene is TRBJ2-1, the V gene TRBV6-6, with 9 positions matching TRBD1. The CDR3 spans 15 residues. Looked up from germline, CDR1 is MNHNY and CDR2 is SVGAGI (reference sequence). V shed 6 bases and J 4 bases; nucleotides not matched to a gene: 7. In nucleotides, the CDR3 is TGTGCCAGCAGACCGTCGGGACAGGGATACAATGAGCAGTTCTTC. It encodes CASRPSGQGYNEQFF.

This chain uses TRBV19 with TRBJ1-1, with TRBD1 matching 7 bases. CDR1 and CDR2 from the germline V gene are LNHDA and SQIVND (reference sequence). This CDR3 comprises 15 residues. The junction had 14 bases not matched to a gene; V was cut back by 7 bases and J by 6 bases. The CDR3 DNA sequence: TGTGCCAGTATTACTCCACAGGGGACGAAATCTGAAGCTTTCTTT. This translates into CASITPQGTKSEAFF.

As DNA, the CDR3 is TGTGCCAGCAGTTACTCGAGCTATAACACTGAAGCTTTCTTT. Translated, it gives CASSYSSYNTEAFF. This chain connects TRBV6-5 to TRBJ1-1, with D uncertain. The V end lost 0 bases, the J end lost 2 bases, and 7 bases lay between the germline ends. The germline gives CDR1 MNHEY, CDR2 SVGAGI. This CDR3 comprises 14 residues.

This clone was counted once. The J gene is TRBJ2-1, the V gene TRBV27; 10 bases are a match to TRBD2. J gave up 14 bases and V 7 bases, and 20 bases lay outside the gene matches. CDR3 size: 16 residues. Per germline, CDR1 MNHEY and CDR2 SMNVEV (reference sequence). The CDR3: CASTTLTSGLRVEEFF. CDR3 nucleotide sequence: TGTGCCAGCACTACCCTGACTAGCGGGTTGCGTGTCGAGGAGTTCTTC.

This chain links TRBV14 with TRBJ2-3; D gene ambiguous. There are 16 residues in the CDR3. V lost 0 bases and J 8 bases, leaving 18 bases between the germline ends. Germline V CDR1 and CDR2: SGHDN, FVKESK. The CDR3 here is CASSQEAAVRSGTQYF. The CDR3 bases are TGTGCCAGCAGCCAAGAGGCTGCTGTTCGGAGTGGTACGCAGTATTTT. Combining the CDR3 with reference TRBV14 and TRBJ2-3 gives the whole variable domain EAGVTQFPSHSVIEKGQTVTLRCDPISGHDNLYWYRRVMGKEIKFLLHFVKESKQDESGMPNNRFLAERTGGTYSTLKVQPAELEDSGVYFCASSQEAAVRSGTQYFGPGTRLTVL.

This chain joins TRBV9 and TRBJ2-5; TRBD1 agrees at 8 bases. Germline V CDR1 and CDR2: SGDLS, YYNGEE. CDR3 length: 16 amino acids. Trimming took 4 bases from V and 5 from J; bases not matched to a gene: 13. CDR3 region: CASSNTRTGRRETQYF. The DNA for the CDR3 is TGTGCCAGCAGCAATACTAGGACAGGGAGACGGGAGACCCAGTACTTC.

For the CDR3, the DNA is TGTGCCAGCAGTCTCCGGGGCCTGGGAGGAGAGACCCAGTACTTC. It translates to CASSLRGLGGETQYF. This chain links TRBV28 with TRBJ2-5; D possibly corresponds to TRBD2 (6 bases). V was clipped by 5 bases and J by 4 bases, with 17 bases between them. Germline V gene data show CDR1 as MDHEN and CDR2 as SYDVKM. The CDR3 has 15 residues.

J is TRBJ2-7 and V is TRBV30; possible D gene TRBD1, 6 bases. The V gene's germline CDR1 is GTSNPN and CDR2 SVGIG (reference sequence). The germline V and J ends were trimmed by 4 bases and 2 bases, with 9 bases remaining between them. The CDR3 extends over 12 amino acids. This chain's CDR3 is CAWTTGTYEQYF. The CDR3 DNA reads TGTGCCTGGACCACAGGGACCTACGAGCAGTACTTC.

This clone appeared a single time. CDR3 loop: CASSYDRSRYGYTF. DNA for the CDR3: TGTGCCAGCAGTTACGACAGGAGCCGCTATGGCTACACCTTC. This chain joins TRBV27 and TRBJ1-2; tentative D call: TRBD1 (6 bases). V was cut by 4 bases and J by 4 bases, with 13 bases left in between. The length of the CDR3 is 14 residues. Germline CDR1 and CDR2: MNHEY and SMNVEV (reference sequence).

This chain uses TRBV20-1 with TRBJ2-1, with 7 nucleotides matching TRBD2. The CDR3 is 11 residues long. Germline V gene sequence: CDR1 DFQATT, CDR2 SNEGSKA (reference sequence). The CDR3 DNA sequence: TGCTTTCCTAGCGGTAACAATGAGCAGTTCTTC. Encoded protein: CFPSGNNEQFF.

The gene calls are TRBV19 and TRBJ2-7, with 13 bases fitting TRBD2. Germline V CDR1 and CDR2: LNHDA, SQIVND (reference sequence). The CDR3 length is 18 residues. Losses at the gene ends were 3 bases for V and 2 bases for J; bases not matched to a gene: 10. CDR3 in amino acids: CASSIQRLAGGEAYEQYF. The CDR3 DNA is TGTGCCAGTAGTATTCAGAGACTAGCGGGAGGCGAGGCCTACGAGCAGTACTTC.

The CDR3 coding sequence is TGTGCCAGCAGTTTTTACAGGGGAGGAGGCACAGATACGCAGTATTTT. It codes for CASSFYRGGGTDTQYF. The chain employs TRBV27 and TRBJ2-3, with D perhaps TRBD1 (7 bases). This CDR3 has 16 residues. The germline gives CDR1 MNHEY, CDR2 SMNVEV (reference sequence). The V and J ends lost 3 bases and 1 base respectively, with 14 bases between them.

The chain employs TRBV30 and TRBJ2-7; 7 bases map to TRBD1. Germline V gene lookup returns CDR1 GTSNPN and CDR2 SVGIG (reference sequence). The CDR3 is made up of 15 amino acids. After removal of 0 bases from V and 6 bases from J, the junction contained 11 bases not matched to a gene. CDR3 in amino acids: CAWSVGGPLPLEQYF. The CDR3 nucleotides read TGTGCCTGGAGTGTAGGGGGCCCATTACCTCTCGAGCAGTACTTC. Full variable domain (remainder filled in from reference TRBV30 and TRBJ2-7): SQTIHQWPATLVQPVGSPLSLECTVEGTSNPNLYWYRQAAGRGLQLLFYSVGIGQISSEVPQNLSASRPQDRQFILSSKKLLLSDSGFYLCAWSVGGPLPLEQYFGPGTRLTVT.

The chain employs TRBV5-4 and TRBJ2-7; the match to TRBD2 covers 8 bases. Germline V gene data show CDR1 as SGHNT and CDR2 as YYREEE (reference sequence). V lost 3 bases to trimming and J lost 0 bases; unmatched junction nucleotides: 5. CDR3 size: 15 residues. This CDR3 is CASSSVGRDSYEQYF. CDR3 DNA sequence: TGTGCCAGCAGCTCAGTCGGGAGGGACTCCTACGAGCAGTACTTC. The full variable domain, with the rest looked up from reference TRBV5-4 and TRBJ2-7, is ETGVTQSPTHLIKTRGQQVTLRCSSQSGHNTVSWYQQALGQGPQFIFQYYREEENGRGNFPPRFSGLQFPNYSSELNVNALELDDSALYLCASSSVGRDSYEQYFGPGTRLTVT.

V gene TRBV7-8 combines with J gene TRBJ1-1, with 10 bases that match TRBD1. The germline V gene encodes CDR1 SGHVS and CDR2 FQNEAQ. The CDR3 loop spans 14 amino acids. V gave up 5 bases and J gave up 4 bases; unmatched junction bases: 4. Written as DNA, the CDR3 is TGTGCCAGCAGCAGACAGGGGGCTGGCACTGAAGCTTTCTTT. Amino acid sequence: CASSRQGAGTEAFF.

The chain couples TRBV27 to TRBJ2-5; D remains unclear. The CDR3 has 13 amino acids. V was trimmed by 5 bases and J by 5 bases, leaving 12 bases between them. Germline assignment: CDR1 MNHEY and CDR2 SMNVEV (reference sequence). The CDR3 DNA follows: TGTGCCAGCAGTGAGTTTTTAAGTGAGACCCAGTACTTC. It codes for CASSEFLSETQYF.

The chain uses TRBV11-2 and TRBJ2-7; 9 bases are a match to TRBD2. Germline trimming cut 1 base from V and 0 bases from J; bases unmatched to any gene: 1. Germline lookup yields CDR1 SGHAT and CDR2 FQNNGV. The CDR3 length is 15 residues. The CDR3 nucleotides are TGTGCCAGCAGCTTAGGACTAGCGGCCTCCTACGAGCAGTACTTC. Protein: CASSLGLAASYEQYF.

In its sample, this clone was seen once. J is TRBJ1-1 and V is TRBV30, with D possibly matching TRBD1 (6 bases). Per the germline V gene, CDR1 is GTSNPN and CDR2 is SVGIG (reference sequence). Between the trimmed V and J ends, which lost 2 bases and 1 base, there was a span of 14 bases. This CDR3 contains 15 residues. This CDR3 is CAWSFPGQPNTEAFF. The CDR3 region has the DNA TGTGCCTGGAGTTTCCCCGGACAGCCGAACACTGAAGCTTTCTTT.

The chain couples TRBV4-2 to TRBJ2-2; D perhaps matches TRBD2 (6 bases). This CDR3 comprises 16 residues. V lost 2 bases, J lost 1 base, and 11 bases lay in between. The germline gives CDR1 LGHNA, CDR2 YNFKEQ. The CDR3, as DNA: TGTGCCAGCAGCCAACCTGAGGGAGGGAACACCGGGGAGCTGTTTTTT. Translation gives CASSQPEGGNTGELFF.

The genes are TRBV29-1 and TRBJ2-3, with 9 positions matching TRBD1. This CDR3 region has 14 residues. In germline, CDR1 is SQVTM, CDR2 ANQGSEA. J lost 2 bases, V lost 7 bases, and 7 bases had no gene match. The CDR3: CSARQGVTTDTQYF. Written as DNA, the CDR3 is TGCAGCGCTAGACAGGGGGTGACCACAGATACGCAGTATTTT.

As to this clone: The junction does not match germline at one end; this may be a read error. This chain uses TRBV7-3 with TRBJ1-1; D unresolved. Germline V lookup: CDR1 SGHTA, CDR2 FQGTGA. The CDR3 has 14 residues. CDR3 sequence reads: CASSLSGGNSEAFF. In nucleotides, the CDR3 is TGTGCCAGCAGCTTAAGTGGCGGGAACAGTGAAGCTTTCTTT.

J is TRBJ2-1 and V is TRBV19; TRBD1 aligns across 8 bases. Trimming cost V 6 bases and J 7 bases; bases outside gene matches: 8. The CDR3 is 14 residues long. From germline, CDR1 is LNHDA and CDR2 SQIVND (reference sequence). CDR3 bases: TGTGCCAGTAGCGAATGGACAGGGTGGAATGAGCAGTTCTTC. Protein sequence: CASSEWTGWNEQFF. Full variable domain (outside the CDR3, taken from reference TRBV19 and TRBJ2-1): DGGITQSPKYLFRKEGQNVTLSCEQNLNHDAMYWYRQDPGQGLRLIYYSQIVNDFQKGDIAEGYSVSREKKESFPLTVTSAQKNPTAFYLCASSEWTGWNEQFFGPGTRLTVL.

CDR3 residues: CASSRPASGSYEQYF. DNA of the CDR3: TGTGCCAGCAGCCGTCCGGCTAGCGGCTCCTACGAGCAGTACTTC. The chain employs TRBV11-2 and TRBJ2-7; 7 bases match TRBD2. There are 15 residues in the CDR3. Looked up from germline, CDR1 is SGHAT and CDR2 is FQNNGV. With V trimmed by 5 bases and J by 0 bases, 7 bases remained unmatched.

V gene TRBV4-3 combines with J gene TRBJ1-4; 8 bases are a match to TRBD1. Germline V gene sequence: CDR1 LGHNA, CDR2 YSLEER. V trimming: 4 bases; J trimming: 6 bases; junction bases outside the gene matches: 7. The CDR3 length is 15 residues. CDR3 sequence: CASSLNRGSYEKLFF. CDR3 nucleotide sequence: TGCGCCAGCAGCCTAAACAGGGGGAGTTATGAAAAACTGTTTTTT.